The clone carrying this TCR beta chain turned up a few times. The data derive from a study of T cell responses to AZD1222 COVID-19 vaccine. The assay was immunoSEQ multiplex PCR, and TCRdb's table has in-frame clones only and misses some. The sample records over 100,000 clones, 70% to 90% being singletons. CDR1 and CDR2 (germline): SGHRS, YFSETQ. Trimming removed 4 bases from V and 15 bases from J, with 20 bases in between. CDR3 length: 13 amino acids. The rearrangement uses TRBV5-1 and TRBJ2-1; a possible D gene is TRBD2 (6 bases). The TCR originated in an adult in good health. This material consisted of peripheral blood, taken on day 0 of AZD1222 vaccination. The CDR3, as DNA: TGCGCCAGCAGCCCCCTCTCTGGGACTGGGTCGTTCTTC. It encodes CASSPLSGTGSFF.